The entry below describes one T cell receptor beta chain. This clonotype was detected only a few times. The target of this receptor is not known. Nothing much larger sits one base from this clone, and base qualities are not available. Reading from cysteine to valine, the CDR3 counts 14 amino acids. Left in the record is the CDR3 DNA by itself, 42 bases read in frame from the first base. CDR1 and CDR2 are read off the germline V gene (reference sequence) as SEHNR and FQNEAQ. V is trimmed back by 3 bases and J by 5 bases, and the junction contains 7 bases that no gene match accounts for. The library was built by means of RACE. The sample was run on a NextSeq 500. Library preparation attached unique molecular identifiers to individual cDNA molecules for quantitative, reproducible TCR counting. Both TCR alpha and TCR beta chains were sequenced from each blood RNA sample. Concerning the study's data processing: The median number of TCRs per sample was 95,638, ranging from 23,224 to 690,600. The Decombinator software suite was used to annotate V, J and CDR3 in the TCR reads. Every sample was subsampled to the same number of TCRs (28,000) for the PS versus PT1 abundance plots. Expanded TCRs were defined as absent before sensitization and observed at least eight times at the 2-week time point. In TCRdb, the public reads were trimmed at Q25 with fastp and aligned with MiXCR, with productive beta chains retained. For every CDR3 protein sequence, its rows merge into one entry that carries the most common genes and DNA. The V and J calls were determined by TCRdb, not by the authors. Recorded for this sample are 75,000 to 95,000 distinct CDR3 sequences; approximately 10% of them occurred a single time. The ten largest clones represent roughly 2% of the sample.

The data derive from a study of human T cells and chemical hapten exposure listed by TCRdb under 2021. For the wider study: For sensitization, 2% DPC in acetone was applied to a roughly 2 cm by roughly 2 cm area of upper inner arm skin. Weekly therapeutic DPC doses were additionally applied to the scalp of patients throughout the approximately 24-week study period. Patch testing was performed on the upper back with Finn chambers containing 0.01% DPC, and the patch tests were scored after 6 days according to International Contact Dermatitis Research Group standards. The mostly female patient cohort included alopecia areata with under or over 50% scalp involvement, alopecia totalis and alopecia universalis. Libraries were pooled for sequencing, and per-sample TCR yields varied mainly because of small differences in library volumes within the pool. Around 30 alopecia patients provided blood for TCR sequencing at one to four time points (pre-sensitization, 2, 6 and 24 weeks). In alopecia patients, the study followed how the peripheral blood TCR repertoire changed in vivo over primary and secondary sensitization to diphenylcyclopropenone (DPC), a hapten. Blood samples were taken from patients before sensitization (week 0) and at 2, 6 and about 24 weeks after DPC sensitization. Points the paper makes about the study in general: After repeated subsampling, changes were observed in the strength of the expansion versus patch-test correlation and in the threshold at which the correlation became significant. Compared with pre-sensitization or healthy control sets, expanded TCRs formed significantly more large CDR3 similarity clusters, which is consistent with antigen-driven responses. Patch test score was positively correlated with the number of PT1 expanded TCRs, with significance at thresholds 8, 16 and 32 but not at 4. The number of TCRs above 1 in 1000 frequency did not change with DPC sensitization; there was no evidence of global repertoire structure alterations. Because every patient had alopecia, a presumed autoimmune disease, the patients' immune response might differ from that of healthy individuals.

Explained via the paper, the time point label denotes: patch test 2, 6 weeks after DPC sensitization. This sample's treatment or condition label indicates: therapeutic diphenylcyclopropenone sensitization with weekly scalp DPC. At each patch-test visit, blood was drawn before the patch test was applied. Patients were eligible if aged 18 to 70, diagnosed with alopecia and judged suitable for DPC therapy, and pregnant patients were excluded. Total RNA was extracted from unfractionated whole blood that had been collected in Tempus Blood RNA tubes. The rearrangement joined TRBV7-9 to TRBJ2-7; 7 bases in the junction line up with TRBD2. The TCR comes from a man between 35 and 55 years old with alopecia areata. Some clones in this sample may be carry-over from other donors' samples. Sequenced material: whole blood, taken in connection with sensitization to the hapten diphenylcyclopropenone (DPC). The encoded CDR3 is CASSLGERGHEQYV. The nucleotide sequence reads TGTGCCAGCAGCTTGGGGGAGCGGGGACACGAGCAGTACGTC.